The 16 T cell receptor beta chains listed next were all sequenced from one sample in a study of blood T cell repertoires in COVID-19. Libraries were prepared by immunoSEQ multiplex PCR; TCRdb keeps only in-frame clonotypes and omits some of them. The table has approximately 200,000 clones, roughly nine tenths seen once. The sequenced sample consisted of PBMCs or T cells enriched from blood (not recorded which). The receptors come from a woman aged 40 to 49 with acute COVID-19.

The V gene is TRBV11-2, the J gene TRBJ1-6; 9 nucleotides line up with TRBD1. CDR1 and CDR2 (germline): SGHAT, FQNNGV. Germline trimming cut 5 bases from V and 10 bases from J; bases unmatched to any gene: 6. CDR3 length equals 14 residues. In DNA form, the CDR3 reads TGTGCCAGCAGCAATCGGGACAGGGCCTCACCCCTCCACTTT. Its protein is CASSNRDRASPLHF.

The chain employs TRBV7-2 and TRBJ2-1, with TRBD2 identical over 7 bases. Germline V gene lookup returns CDR1 SGHTA and CDR2 FQGNSA. J lost 3 bases, V lost 2 bases, and 4 bases had no gene match. The CDR3 totals 15 residues. The CDR3 nucleotides read TGTGCCAGCAGCTTAAGTAGCGGGCACTACAATGAGCAGTTCTTC. It translates to CASSLSSGHYNEQFF.

This sequence joins TRBV2 and TRBJ2-4, with 10 bases lining up with TRBD1. J was trimmed by 8 bases and V by 5 bases; bases with no gene match: 9. CDR3 size: 15 residues. CDR1 is SNHLY, CDR2 FYNNEI, per germline. In DNA, the CDR3 is TGTGCCAGCAGTATCCGCCGGGACAGGGGACACATTCAGTACTTC. Protein: CASSIRRDRGHIQYF.

This chain uses TRBV5-1 with TRBJ2-7; TRBD1 matches 9 bases. The V and J ends lost 4 bases and 5 bases, in that order; junction bases with no gene match: 7. The CDR3 sequence is 14 residues long. From germline, CDR1 is SGHRS and CDR2 YFSETQ. CDR3 nucleotides: TGCGCCAGCAGCGCCGGGACAGGGATCAACGAGCAGTACTTC. Protein sequence: CASSAGTGINEQYF.

A few counts support this clone. The chain recombines TRBV18 with TRBJ2-5; possible D gene TRBD2, 6 bases. The CDR3 has 15 residues. Trimming cost V 3 bases and J 1 base, with 12 bases left between them. Germline values: CDR1 KGHSH, CDR2 LQKENI. The CDR3 loop is CASSPGGSGQETQYF. The CDR3 DNA reads TGTGCCAGCTCACCCGGAGGTAGCGGCCAAGAGACCCAGTACTTC. The complete variable domain, with remaining parts taken from reference TRBV18 and TRBJ2-5, reads NAGVMQNPRHLVRRRGQEARLRCSPMKGHSHVYWYRQLPEEGLKFMVYLQKENIIDESGMPKERFSAEFPKEGPSILRIQQVVRGDSAAYFCASSPGGSGQETQYFGPGTRLLVL.

In its sample, this clone was seen many times. The CDR3 DNA follows: TGTGCCAGCAGTTTGTTGGGACTTATCTACACCTTC. Residues: CASSLLGLIYTF. The chain uses TRBV28 and TRBJ1-2; D might be TRBD1 (5 bases). Germline values: CDR1 MDHEN, CDR2 SYDVKM. Trimming stripped 3 bases from V and 10 bases from J, with 12 bases between. CDR3 length: 12 residues.

The chain uses TRBV7-8 and TRBJ1-1; tentative D call: TRBD1 (5 bases). The V gene's germline CDR1 is SGHVS and CDR2 FQNEAQ. The CDR3 totals 14 residues. Trimming removed 2 bases from V and 11 bases from J, with 18 bases in between. CDR3 amino acids: CASSLKITGLGAFF. DNA for the CDR3: TGTGCCAGCAGCTTAAAAATTACAGGCCTCGGGGCTTTCTTT.

In DNA form, the CDR3 reads TGTGCCAGCAGCGTAGCAGGACTAGCGGGAGGGATAGATACGCAGTATTTT. As protein: CASSVAGLAGGIDTQYF. The chain joins TRBV9 to TRBJ2-3; 15 positions agree with TRBD2. This CDR3 spans 17 amino acids. Per the germline V gene, CDR1 is SGDLS and CDR2 is YYNGEE. The V and J ends lost 0 bases and 5 bases, in that order; junction bases with no gene match: 4.

CDR3 nucleotides: TGTGCTAGTGGTTTGTCTGGGGGAGGGCACTACAATGAGCAGTTCTTC. Protein sequence: CASGLSGGGHYNEQFF. The chain carries TRBV12-5 and TRBJ2-1, with 7 bases that match TRBD2. The germline gives CDR1 LGHNT, CDR2 FRNRAP. The ends lost 2 bases at V and 3 bases at J; junction bases unmatched: 7. This CDR3 spans 16 amino acids.

V and J are TRBV28 and TRBJ2-3; 11 bases match TRBD1. Per the germline V gene, CDR1 is MDHEN and CDR2 is SYDVKM. With V trimmed by 1 base and J by 1 base, 1 base remained unmatched. The CDR3 runs 16 residues. The CDR3 sequence: CASSLSGQGGTDTQYF. The CDR3 DNA reads TGTGCCAGCAGTTTATCGGGACAGGGGGGCACAGATACGCAGTATTTT.

Written as DNA, the CDR3 is TGTGCCAGCAGCCCAAATAGGGGGACAGGGTATAATTCACCCCTCCACTTT. It codes for CASSPNRGTGYNSPLHF. This sequence joins TRBV11-2 and TRBJ1-6; 9 bases fit TRBD1. CDR1 and CDR2 from the germline V gene are SGHAT and FQNNGV. This CDR3 contains 17 residues. J gave up 4 bases and V 5 bases, and 9 bases lay outside the gene matches.

The DNA for the CDR3 is TGCGCCAGCAGCCAACATCGGCGTAACGGAGATAATTCACCCCTCCACTTT. Its protein is CASSQHRRNGDNSPLHF. The genes are TRBV4-1 and TRBJ1-6; D ambiguous. Germline loops: CDR1 MGHRA, CDR2 YSYEKL. This CDR3 is built from 17 residues. Trimming took 2 bases from V and 5 from J, leaving 16 bases between them.

This clone was observed a few times. V is TRBV27 and J is TRBJ2-2; 14 nucleotides agree with TRBD2. This CDR3 has 18 amino acids. CDR1 is MNHEY and CDR2 is SMNVEV in the germline V gene (reference sequence). With 0 bases clipped from V and 4 bases from J, the junction kept 4 bases outside the gene matches. The CDR3 sequence: CASSLSRTSGRTTGELFF. CDR3 nucleotides: TGTGCCAGCAGTTTATCTCGGACTAGCGGGAGGACCACCGGGGAGCTGTTTTTT.

The table lists this clone with a count of one. The chain joins TRBV27 to TRBJ2-5; D is perhaps TRBD2 (5 bases). This CDR3 contains 13 residues. The V and J ends lost 4 bases and 3 bases respectively, with 9 bases between them. Germline-derived CDR1 and CDR2 are MNHEY and SMNVEV (reference sequence). The CDR3 spells CASSYSAEETQYF. In DNA, the CDR3 is TGTGCCAGCAGTTATAGCGCTGAAGAGACCCAGTACTTC.

V and J are TRBV7-9 and TRBJ1-5; D may be TRBD1 (5 bases). The V end was cut by 1 base, the J end by 4 bases, with 8 bases between. The germline gives CDR1 SEHNR, CDR2 FQNEAQ (reference sequence). The CDR3 is 14 amino acids. DNA of the CDR3: TGTGCCAGCAGCTTAGGACAGTGGAATCAGCCCCAGCATTTT. This encodes CASSLGQWNQPQHF.

The table lists this clone with a count of one. The chain joins TRBV6-2 or TRBV6-3 to TRBJ2-1; TRBD2 agrees at 12 bases. Germline V gives CDR1 MNHEY, CDR2 SVGEGT. V lost 4 bases, J lost 9 bases, and 13 bases stayed unmatched. The CDR3 loop spans 17 amino acids. The chain's CDR3 is CASSFGGVSSGRGEQFF. The CDR3 DNA reads TGTGCCAGCAGTTTTGGCGGGGTGTCTAGCGGGAGGGGTGAGCAGTTCTTC.